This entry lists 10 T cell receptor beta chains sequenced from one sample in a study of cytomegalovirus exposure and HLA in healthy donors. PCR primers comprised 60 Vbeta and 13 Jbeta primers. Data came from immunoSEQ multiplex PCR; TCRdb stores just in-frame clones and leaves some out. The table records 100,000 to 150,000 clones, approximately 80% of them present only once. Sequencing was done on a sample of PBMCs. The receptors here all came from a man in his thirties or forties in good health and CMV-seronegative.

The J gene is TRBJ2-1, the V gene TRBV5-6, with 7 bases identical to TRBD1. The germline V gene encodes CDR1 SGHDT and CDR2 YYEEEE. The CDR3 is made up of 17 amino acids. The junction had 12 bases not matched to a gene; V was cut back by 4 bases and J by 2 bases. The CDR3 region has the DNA TGTGCCAGCAGCGATACCGACAGGGACGGCCCCTACAATGAGCAGTTCTTC. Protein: CASSDTDRDGPYNEQFF. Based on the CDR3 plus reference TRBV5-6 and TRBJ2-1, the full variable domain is DAGVTQSPTHLIKTRGQQVTLRCSPKSGHDTVSWYQQALGQGPQFIFQYYEEEERQRGNFPDRFSGHQFPNYSSELNVNALLLGDSALYLCASSDTDRDGPYNEQFFGPGTRLTVL.

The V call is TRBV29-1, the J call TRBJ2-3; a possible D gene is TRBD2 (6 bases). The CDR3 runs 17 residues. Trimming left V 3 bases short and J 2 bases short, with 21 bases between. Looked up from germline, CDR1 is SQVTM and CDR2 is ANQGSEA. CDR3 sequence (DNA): TGCAGCGTTGAGAGTGGGGGGACCGTGTTGACCACAGATACGCAGTATTTT. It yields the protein CSVESGGTVLTTDTQYF.

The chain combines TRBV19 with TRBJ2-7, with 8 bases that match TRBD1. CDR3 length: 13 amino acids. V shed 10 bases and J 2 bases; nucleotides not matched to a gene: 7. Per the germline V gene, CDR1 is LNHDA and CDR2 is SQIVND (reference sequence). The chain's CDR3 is CATQDRETYEQYF. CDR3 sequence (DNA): TGTGCCACCCAGGACAGGGAGACCTACGAGCAGTACTTC.

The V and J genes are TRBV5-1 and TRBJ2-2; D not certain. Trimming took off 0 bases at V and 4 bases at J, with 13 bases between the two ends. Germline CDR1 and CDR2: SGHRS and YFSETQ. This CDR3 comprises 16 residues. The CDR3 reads CASSLAVSRRTGELFF. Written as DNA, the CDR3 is TGCGCCAGCAGCTTGGCCGTCTCTAGACGCACCGGGGAGCTGTTTTTT.

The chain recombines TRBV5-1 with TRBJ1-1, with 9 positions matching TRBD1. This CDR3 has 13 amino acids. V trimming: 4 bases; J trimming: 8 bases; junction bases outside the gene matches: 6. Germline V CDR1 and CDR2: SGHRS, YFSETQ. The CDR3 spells CASSVDRGMEAFF. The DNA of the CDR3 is TGCGCCAGCAGCGTCGACAGGGGGATGGAAGCTTTCTTT.

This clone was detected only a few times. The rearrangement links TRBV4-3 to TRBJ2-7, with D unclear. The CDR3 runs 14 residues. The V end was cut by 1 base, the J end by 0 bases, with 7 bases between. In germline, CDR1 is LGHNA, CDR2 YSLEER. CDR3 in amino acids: CASSQGIGSYEQYF. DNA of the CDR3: TGCGCCAGCAGCCAAGGAATCGGCTCCTACGAGCAGTACTTC.

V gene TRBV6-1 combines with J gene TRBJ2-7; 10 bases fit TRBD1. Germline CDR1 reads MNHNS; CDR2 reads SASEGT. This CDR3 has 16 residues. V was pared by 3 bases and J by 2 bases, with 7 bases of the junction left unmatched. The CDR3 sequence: CASSDRWGQGTYEQYF. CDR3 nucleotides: TGTGCCAGCAGTGATAGATGGGGACAGGGGACCTACGAGCAGTACTTC.

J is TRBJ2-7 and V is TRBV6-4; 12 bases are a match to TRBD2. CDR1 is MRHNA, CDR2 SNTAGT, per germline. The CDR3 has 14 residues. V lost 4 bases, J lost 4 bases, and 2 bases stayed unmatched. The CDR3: CASSAGTSGYEQYF. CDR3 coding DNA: TGTGCCAGCAGTGCCGGGACTAGCGGGTACGAGCAGTACTTC.

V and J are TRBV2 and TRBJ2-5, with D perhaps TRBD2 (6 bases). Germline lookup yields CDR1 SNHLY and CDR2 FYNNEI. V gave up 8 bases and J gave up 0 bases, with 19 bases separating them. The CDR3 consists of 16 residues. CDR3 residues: CASRTLGWGDQETQYF. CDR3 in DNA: TGTGCCAGCCGAACCCTAGGGTGGGGGGACCAAGAGACCCAGTACTTC.

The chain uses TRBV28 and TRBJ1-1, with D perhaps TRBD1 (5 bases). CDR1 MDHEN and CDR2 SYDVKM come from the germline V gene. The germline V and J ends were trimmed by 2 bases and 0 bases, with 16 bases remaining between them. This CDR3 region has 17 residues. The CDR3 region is CASSLVPTDTMNTEAFF. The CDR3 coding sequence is TGTGCCAGCAGTTTAGTTCCGACGGACACTATGAACACTGAAGCTTTCTTT.